The 3 T cell receptor beta chains below all came from one sample that was sequenced in a study of CD8 T cells in Susac syndrome. With random hexamers, reverse transcription was performed on about 0.5 to 1 ug of RNA. MiXCR, run by TCRdb on the immunoSEQ multiplex PCR reads, gives a single entry per CDR3 protein. The table includes about 120,000 distinct CDR3 sequences, nearly 96% detected once. The sample was CD4+ T cells from PBMCs. These receptors originate from a human donor with Susac syndrome.

This CDR3 reads CASSLGGGLSYGYTF. The CDR3 DNA reads TGTGCCAGTAGCCTCGGCGGGGGCCTTTCCTATGGCTACACCTTC. V usage is TRBV19 and J usage is TRBJ1-2, with a tentative D call TRBD1 (6 bases). CDR3 length: 15 amino acids. The germline gives CDR1 LNHDA, CDR2 SQIVND (reference sequence). Trimming took 6 bases from V and 4 from J, leaving 18 bases between them.

This rearrangement joins TRBV20-1 to TRBJ2-7; the D is unclear. The CDR3 has 13 residues. In germline, CDR1 is DFQATT, CDR2 SNEGSKA (reference sequence). The V and J ends lost 6 bases and 2 bases respectively, with 14 bases between them. CDR3 sequence (DNA): TGCAGTGCGCGAGCACCGCCCGCCTACGAGCAGTACTTC. The encoded protein is CSARAPPAYEQYF.

This sequence joins TRBV3-1 and TRBJ2-7; D is perhaps TRBD1 or TRBD2 (5 bases each). Trimming removed 3 bases at V and 4 bases at J, with 10 bases between. The CDR3 has 13 residues. Per the germline V gene, CDR1 is LGHDT and CDR2 is YNNKEL (reference sequence). Written as DNA, the CDR3 is TGTGCCAGCAGCCAGGCGAGGGGTTACGAGCAGTACTTC. It codes for CASSQARGYEQYF.